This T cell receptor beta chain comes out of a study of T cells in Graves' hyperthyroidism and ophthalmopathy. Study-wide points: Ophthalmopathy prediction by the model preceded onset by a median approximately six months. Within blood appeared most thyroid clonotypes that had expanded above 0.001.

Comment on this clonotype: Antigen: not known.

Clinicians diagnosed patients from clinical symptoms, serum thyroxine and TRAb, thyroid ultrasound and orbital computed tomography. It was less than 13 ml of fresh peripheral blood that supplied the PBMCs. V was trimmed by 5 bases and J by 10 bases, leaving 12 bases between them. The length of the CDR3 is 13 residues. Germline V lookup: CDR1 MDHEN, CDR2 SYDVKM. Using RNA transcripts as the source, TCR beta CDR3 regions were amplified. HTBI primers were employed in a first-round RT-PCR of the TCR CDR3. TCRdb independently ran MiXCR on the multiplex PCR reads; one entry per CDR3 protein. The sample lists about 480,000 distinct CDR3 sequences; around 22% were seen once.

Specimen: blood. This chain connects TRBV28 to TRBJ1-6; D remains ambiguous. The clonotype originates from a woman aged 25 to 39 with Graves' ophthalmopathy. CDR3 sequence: CASSPTTISPLHF. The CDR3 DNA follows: TGTGCCAGCAGTCCTACGACCATCTCACCCCTCCACTTT. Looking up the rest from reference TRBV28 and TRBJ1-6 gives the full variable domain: DVKVTQSSRYLVKRTGEKVFLECVQDMDHENMFWYRQDPGLGLRLIYFSYDVKMKEKGDIPEGYSVSREKKERFSLILESASTNQTSMYLCASSPTTISPLHFGNGTRLTVT.